A selection of T cell receptor beta chains follows, all from one sample in a study of regulatory T cells in long-lasting Graves disease. MiXCR, run by TCRdb on the multiplex PCR reads, gives a single entry per CDR3 protein. The sample carries some 460,000 distinct CDR3 sequences, roughly 15% recorded once. This same sample was also taken into another study, of T cells in Graves' hyperthyroidism and ophthalmopathy.

This specimen consisted of peripheral blood mononuclear cells (PBMCs), obtained at new diagnosis, from a patient treated with antithyroid drugs. These receptors were obtained from a man aged 35-49 years with Graves disease. Both conserved end residues are trimmed from each CDR3. Fields, in order: clone size, V gene, CDR3 length, J gene, CDR3 protein. Rows may omit the clone size; those that give it use once, few, many or a size class.

>many|TRBV18|13|TRBJ2-7
ASSRTGTSGTEQY
>many|TRBV6-1|14|TRBJ2-1
ASSERPGTAYNEQF
>.|TRBV7-9|18|TRBJ1-5
ASSLFTVLGGGNSNQPQH
>few|TRBV5-4|16|TRBJ2-3
ASSPRLAGGLGTDTQY
>.|TRBV6-1|14|TRBJ2-7
ASSRSGTSSSYEQY
>many|TRBV28|14|TRBJ2-2
ASSLQREALARELF
>few|TRBV9|13|TRBJ1-3
ASSVGVTSGNTIY
>few|TRBV29-1|11|TRBJ1-1
SAFTGRGTEAF
>many|TRBV12-3/TRBV12-4|14|TRBJ2-4
ASEIRGSGAKNIQY
>few|TRBV6-5|12|TRBJ1-2
ASSYSSRGSGYT
>.|TRBV9|12|TRBJ1-2
ASGKLGQNYGYT
>.|TRBV5-1|14|TRBJ1-3
ASSLFQQSSGNTIY
>.|TRBV5-4|13|TRBJ2-1
ASSSASSSYNEQF
>many|TRBV7-8|13|TRBJ2-7
ASSLGQGSSYEQY
>many|TRBV28|16|TRBJ2-2
ASSSSPDRVGYTGELF
>many|TRBV7-9|15|TRBJ2-5
ASSFLHSAGVQETQY
>many|TRBV28|14|TRBJ2-1
ASSIRTSGGYNEQF